Below are 10 T cell receptor beta chains sequenced from a single sample in a study of T cell changes during pregnancy in multiple sclerosis. Some clones are missing from TCRdb's copy, which holds only in-frame ones; the method was immunoSEQ multiplex PCR. The sample lists 45,000 to 75,000 clones, almost 95% occurring once. The specimen comprised peripheral blood, sampled in the first trimester of pregnancy. These receptors all come from a female donor with multiple sclerosis, enrolled in a pregnancy study.

The chain couples TRBV9 to TRBJ2-7; TRBD1 is a possible D gene (5 bases). CDR3 length: 14 amino acids. The V gene's germline CDR1 is SGDLS and CDR2 YYNGEE. The V and J ends lost 0 bases and 3 bases respectively, with 10 bases between them. The CDR3 DNA reads TGTGCCAGCAGCGTAGCGGTAGGGGTCTACGAGCAGTACTTC. It is translated as CASSVAVGVYEQYF.

The rearrangement joins TRBV9 to TRBJ2-2; no clear D. The V gene's germline CDR1 is SGDLS and CDR2 YYNGEE. This CDR3 is built from 12 residues. Trimming cost V 3 bases and J 5 bases, with 5 bases left between them. As DNA, the CDR3 is TGTGCCAGCAGCGCAGGAACCGGGGAGCTGTTTTTT. Encoded protein: CASSAGTGELFF.

The rearrangement links TRBV6-1 to TRBJ2-1; perhaps TRBD1 as D (5 bases). This CDR3 spans 15 amino acids. Germline values: CDR1 MNHNS, CDR2 SASEGT. Trimming pared 5 bases from V and 0 bases from J, leaving 11 bases between. Written as DNA, the CDR3 is TGTGCCAGCAGTAAACAGGTCAACTCCTACAATGAGCAGTTCTTC. Protein: CASSKQVNSYNEQFF.

The chain combines TRBV7-8 with TRBJ2-5; a possible D gene is TRBD2 (6 bases). Germline V gene data show CDR1 as SGHVS and CDR2 as FQNEAQ. V lost 1 base, J lost 1 base, and 13 bases lay in between. This CDR3 comprises 16 residues. The CDR3 loop reads CASSLDSGGIQETQYF. DNA of the CDR3: TGTGCCAGCAGCTTAGATTCGGGCGGGATCCAAGAGACCCAGTACTTC.

The sample holds a few counts of this clone. This sequence joins TRBV19 and TRBJ1-1; D is uncertain. This CDR3 comprises 14 residues. V was clipped by 3 bases and J by 4 bases, with 12 bases between them. Germline values: CDR1 LNHDA, CDR2 SQIVND (reference sequence). The CDR3 protein is CASSMGETLTEAFF. CDR3 sequence (DNA): TGTGCCAGTAGTATGGGAGAAACTCTCACTGAAGCTTTCTTT.

This clone was picked up one time. This chain links TRBV5-4 with TRBJ2-7; TRBD2 is a possible D gene (6 bases). The germline gives CDR1 SGHNT, CDR2 YYREEE (reference sequence). Between the trimmed V and J ends, which lost 2 bases and 6 bases, there was a span of 12 bases. The CDR3 is made up of 13 amino acids. The DNA of the CDR3 is TGTGCCAGCAGCTTAGACCTCGGGGGCGAGCAGTACTTC. It yields the protein CASSLDLGGEQYF.

This chain connects TRBV6-5 to TRBJ2-3; D gene unclear. CDR3 length equals 12 residues. Germline V gene data show CDR1 as MNHEY and CDR2 as SVGAGI. Trimming cost V 6 bases and J 6 bases, with 10 bases left between them. CDR3 sequence (DNA): TGTGCCAGCAGGGCCCTTTCGGATACGCAGTATTTT. Amino acids: CASRALSDTQYF.

The J gene is TRBJ1-1, the V gene TRBV29-1; TRBD1 aligns across 7 bases. Trimming cost V 2 bases and J 3 bases; bases outside gene matches: 9. The CDR3 extends over 15 amino acids. Germline CDR1 and CDR2: SQVTM and ANQGSEA. CDR3 nucleotides: TGCAGCGTTGAAAAGGGGGCGATGGTTTACACTGAAGCTTTCTTT. Amino acids: CSVEKGAMVYTEAFF.

The rearrangement uses TRBV6-4 and TRBJ2-1; 8 bases match TRBD2. This CDR3 comprises 18 residues. Germline V gene lookup returns CDR1 MRHNA and CDR2 SNTAGT. V trimming: 4 bases; J trimming: 0 bases; junction bases outside the gene matches: 11. The CDR3 spells CASSVLPAGALSYNEQFF. The CDR3 DNA reads as TGTGCCAGCAGTGTCCTACCAGCGGGGGCCCTCTCCTACAATGAGCAGTTCTTC.

The chain recombines TRBV7-2 with TRBJ2-7, with 7 bases fitting TRBD1. From germline, CDR1 is SGHTA and CDR2 FQGNSA. The CDR3 consists of 15 residues. With V trimmed by 3 bases and J by 0 bases, 5 bases remained unmatched. The CDR3 DNA reads TGTGCCAGCAGCTTGGACAGGAGGAGCTCCTACGAGCAGTACTTC. It specifies CASSLDRRSSYEQYF. The whole variable domain, filled in from reference TRBV7-2 and TRBJ2-7, reads GAGVSQSPSNKVTEKGKDVELRCDPISGHTALYWYRQSLGQGLEFLIYFQGNSAPDKSGLPSDRFSAERTGGSVSTLTIQRTQQEDSAVYLCASSLDRRSSYEQYFGPGTRLTVT.